The rows below give T cell receptor beta chains drawn from one sample of a study of T cells in Graves' hyperthyroidism and ophthalmopathy. MiXCR was run by TCRdb on the multiplex PCR reads, yielding one entry per CDR3 protein. The data hold hundreds of thousands of distinct CDR3 sequences, with around 24% observed a single time. The specimen sequenced was blood. The receptor set was obtained from a woman aged 30 to 39 with Graves' ophthalmopathy. Each CDR3 is given with its conserved first and last residue. Each record gives: CDR3 protein, CDR3 DNA, V gene, D gene, clone size, J gene. D genes are given only for firm matches. Clone size is given for some rows only: seen once, a few or many times, or a class if the clone is expanded.

CDR3 protein: CSARDGSYSNQPQHF
CDR3 DNA: TGCAGTGCTAGAGATGGGTCGTATAGCAATCAGCCCCAGCATTTT
V gene: TRBV20-1
D gene: -
clone size: -
J gene: TRBJ1-5

CDR3 protein: CASSLKWIGGGHSKTQYF
CDR3 DNA: TGTGCCAGCAGTTTAAAGTGGATAGGTGGGGGGCACTCCAAGACCCAGTACTTC
V gene: TRBV27
D gene: -
clone size: many
J gene: TRBJ2-5

CDR3 protein: CAGGTGQDEQYF
CDR3 DNA: TGTGCCGGCGGGACAGGGCAGGACGAGCAGTACTTC
V gene: TRBV2
D gene: TRBD1
clone size: once
J gene: TRBJ2-7

CDR3 protein: CASSLNSRAPDGYTF
CDR3 DNA: TGTGCCAGCAGTTTAAATTCTAGGGCGCCGGATGGCTACACCTTC
V gene: TRBV12-3/TRBV12-4
D gene: -
clone size: many
J gene: TRBJ1-2

CDR3 protein: CASSYGGPNTEAFF
CDR3 DNA: TGTGCCAGCAGTTATGGGGGGCCAAACACTGAAGCTTTCTTT
V gene: TRBV6-5
D gene: -
clone size: many
J gene: TRBJ1-1

CDR3 protein: CASRATGRAEAFF
CDR3 DNA: TGTGCCAGCAGAGCGACAGGGAGGGCTGAAGCTTTCTTT
V gene: TRBV7-9
D gene: TRBD1
clone size: many
J gene: TRBJ1-1

CDR3 protein: CASSLASQPQHF
CDR3 DNA: TGTGCCAGCAGCTTAGCGAGTCAGCCCCAGCATTTT
V gene: TRBV7-8
D gene: -
clone size: many
J gene: TRBJ1-5

CDR3 protein: CASSPIGSGTEETQYF
CDR3 DNA: TGTGCCAGCAGCCCAATCGGAAGCGGAACGGAAGAGACCCAGTACTTC
V gene: TRBV7-2
D gene: -
clone size: few
J gene: TRBJ2-5

CDR3 protein: CASSYIASGVRETQYF
CDR3 DNA: TGTGCCAGCAGTTACATCGCTAGCGGGGTCCGGGAGACCCAGTACTTC
V gene: TRBV6-5
D gene: TRBD2
clone size: many
J gene: TRBJ2-5

CDR3 protein: CASSYGTGRAFF
CDR3 DNA: TGTGCCAGCAGTTATGGGACAGGGCGTGCTTTCTTT
V gene: TRBV6-2/TRBV6-3
D gene: TRBD1
clone size: few
J gene: TRBJ1-1

CDR3 protein: CASSSLLHTRTVYGYTF
CDR3 DNA: TGTGCCAGCAGTTCCCTACTGCATACTAGGACGGTCTATGGCTACACCTTC
V gene: TRBV27
D gene: -
clone size: many
J gene: TRBJ1-2

CDR3 protein: CASSISGAMDEQFF
CDR3 DNA: TGTGCCAGCAGCATTAGCGGGGCCATGGATGAGCAGTTCTTC
V gene: TRBV7-2
D gene: TRBD2
clone size: few
J gene: TRBJ2-1

CDR3 protein: CASSEALPAGGFKNIQYF
CDR3 DNA: TGTGCCAGCAGTGAAGCGCTTCCAGCGGGGGGCTTTAAAAACATTCAGTACTTC
V gene: TRBV6-1
D gene: TRBD2
clone size: many
J gene: TRBJ2-4

CDR3 protein: CAGSLAGGGQPQHF
CDR3 DNA: TGTGCCGGCAGTTTGGCAGGCGGGGGTCAGCCCCAGCATTTT
V gene: TRBV28
D gene: -
clone size: -
J gene: TRBJ1-5

CDR3 protein: CATTGTSGYQETQYF
CDR3 DNA: TGTGCCACCACCGGGACTAGCGGTTACCAAGAGACCCAGTACTTC
V gene: TRBV15
D gene: TRBD2
clone size: -
J gene: TRBJ2-5

CDR3 protein: CASSLDPGLGETQYF
CDR3 DNA: TGTGCCAGCAGCCTTGACCCGGGACTAGGGGAGACCCAGTACTTC
V gene: TRBV3-1
D gene: TRBD2
clone size: -
J gene: TRBJ2-5

CDR3 protein: CASSFLAVANTGELFF
CDR3 DNA: TGCGCCAGCAGCTTCCTAGCGGTCGCGAACACCGGGGAGCTGTTTTTT
V gene: TRBV5-1
D gene: TRBD2
clone size: -
J gene: TRBJ2-2

CDR3 protein: CASTLGLSNQPQHF
CDR3 DNA: TGTGCCAGCACTCTCGGACTGAGCAATCAGCCCCAGCATTTT
V gene: TRBV12-3/TRBV12-4
D gene: -
clone size: few
J gene: TRBJ1-5

CDR3 protein: CSAPTGGGVFGYTF
CDR3 DNA: TGCAGTGCGCCGACAGGGGGCGGAGTCTTTGGCTACACCTTC
V gene: TRBV20-1
D gene: TRBD1
clone size: -
J gene: TRBJ1-2

CDR3 protein: CASRKSTSGTYEQYF
CDR3 DNA: TGCGCCAGCAGAAAATCGACTAGCGGAACCTACGAGCAGTACTTC
V gene: TRBV5-1
D gene: TRBD2
clone size: many
J gene: TRBJ2-7

CDR3 protein: CASSEARVSNQPQHF
CDR3 DNA: TGTGCCAGCAGTGAAGCGAGGGTTAGCAATCAGCCCCAGCATTTT
V gene: TRBV2
D gene: -
clone size: few
J gene: TRBJ1-5

CDR3 protein: CASSLRGLEAFF
CDR3 DNA: TGTGCCAGCAGTTTAAGGGGTCTCGAAGCTTTCTTT
V gene: TRBV12-3/TRBV12-4
D gene: -
clone size: many
J gene: TRBJ1-1

CDR3 protein: CASSFPSQGAGGYTF
CDR3 DNA: TGTGCCAGCAGTTTCCCGTCACAGGGGGCGGGAGGCTACACCTTC
V gene: TRBV12-3/TRBV12-4
D gene: TRBD1
clone size: many
J gene: TRBJ1-2

CDR3 protein: CASSPLRGGTEAFF
CDR3 DNA: TGTGCCAGCAGTCCCCTGCGGGGAGGTACTGAAGCTTTCTTT
V gene: TRBV12-3/TRBV12-4
D gene: -
clone size: few
J gene: TRBJ1-1

CDR3 protein: CASSQDHDSTYEQYF
CDR3 DNA: TGTGCCAGCAGCCAAGATCACGACAGCACCTACGAGCAGTACTTC
V gene: TRBV3-1
D gene: -
clone size: few
J gene: TRBJ2-7

CDR3 protein: CATSPTGTVHPGGTQYF
CDR3 DNA: TGTGCCACCAGCCCGACCGGGACAGTTCACCCAGGCGGGACGCAGTATTTT
V gene: TRBV15
D gene: TRBD1
clone size: -
J gene: TRBJ2-3

CDR3 protein: CASRRGERLNQPQHF
CDR3 DNA: TGTGCCAGCAGGCGCGGGGAGCGTCTCAATCAGCCCCAGCATTTT
V gene: TRBV6-1
D gene: -
clone size: few
J gene: TRBJ1-5

CDR3 protein: CSARGVGRNDRMNTEAFF
CDR3 DNA: TGCAGTGCCCGGGGGGTGGGCAGAAACGACCGCATGAACACTGAAGCTTTCTTT
V gene: TRBV20-1
D gene: -
clone size: few
J gene: TRBJ1-1

CDR3 protein: CASSQSTRRLVDGYTF
CDR3 DNA: TGTGCCAGCAGCCAGTCGACCCGGAGATTGGTTGATGGCTACACCTTC
V gene: TRBV3-1
D gene: -
clone size: few
J gene: TRBJ1-2